This T cell receptor (beta chain) came from a study (dated by TCRdb to the mid-2010s). In the study overall: The study tested whether tumor-infiltrating Tregs in breast cancer are recruited from blood Tregs or converted in situ from other CD4+ T cell subsets. The paper's findings and limits, for the study overall: The TCR gene usage of tumor memory CD4+ T cells clustered together with blood and lymph node memory CD4+ cells and with lymph node naive CD4+ cells. The greatest overlap of tumor-infiltrating Treg TCR alpha and beta sequences was with tumor naive CD4+ T cells, followed next by blood naive CD4+ T cells. The validation in the larger cohort was limited to a single TCR beta V-J rearrangement instead of whole repertoires.

Full-length TCR variable regions were amplified by 5' RACE PCR with constant-region reverse primers, and semi-nested PCR with Nested Universal Primer A was subsequently performed. Using the ReliaPrep RNA Cell Miniprep System, total RNA was extracted, and the SMARTer RACE 5'/3' Kit was then used to reverse transcribe the RNA into 5'RACE-ready cDNA. Multiplex adaptors were used to barcode the full-length TCR alpha and beta libraries, which were then sequenced on an Illumina MiSeq. The paper's data handling went like this. For each of nine subset-tissue groups, sequencing data from the five patients were pooled, and the groups were compared by unsupervised clustering of TCR gene usage. The Morisita-Horn index, with shared sequences weighted by their contribution to each repertoire, was used to calculate repertoire similarity. The public sequencing data were trimmed at Q25 with fastp and processed into clonotypes with MiXCR by TCRdb, which kept only in-frame beta chains. Each CDR3 protein gets just one entry, which takes the most common genes and DNA from the rows behind it. The V and J calls reflect TCRdb's pipeline rather than the authors' work. This sample holds tens of thousands of distinct CDR3 sequences; around 26% were observed only once. Clones ranked in the top ten supply roughly 1.9% of the sample.

On this clonotype itself: The specificity of this receptor is unknown. Base-call qualities are not available, and no considerably larger clone is one nucleotide away.

The CDR1 and CDR2 encoded by the germline V gene (reference sequence) are DFQATT and SNEGSKA. The CDR3 spans 15 residues, from the cysteine through the phenylalanine. Here the CDR3 DNA is all that survives: 45 bases in frame from base 1. Clipping removes 2 bases from V and 6 bases from J, with 8 as the unmatched junction base count. The Miltenyi Naive CD4+ T Cell Isolation kit was used to purify naive CD4+ T cells, and Tregs were depleted with CD25 microbeads. Tregs, naive and memory CD4+ T cells from tumor, blood and ipsilateral draining lymph nodes of about five breast cancer patients underwent full-length TCR alpha and beta sequencing. Ficoll density gradient centrifugation was used to isolate mononuclear cells from either lymph nodes or 45 to 50 ml of peripheral blood. Sorted cell populations were confirmed by FACS to exceed 90% purity.

This receptor was taken from a female donor with breast cancer. Source material: naive CD4+ T cells sorted from blood. Per the publication, the cell subset or site label means: naive CD4+ T cells, CD4+CD45RA+CD25-. The rearrangement combines TRBV20-1 with TRBJ2-3; 10 bases in the junction line up with TRBD2. Read as DNA, the sequence is TGCAGTGCTAGATACCCTAGCGGGGGCCGGGATACGCAGTATTTT. Its protein product is CSARYPSGGRDTQYF.